This entry is about one TCR beta chain. This sample is drawn from a study of blood T cell repertoires in COVID-19. Whole-study context: COVID-19 samples from acute and convalescent phases originated in the United States, Italy and Spain. PBMCs, B-cell-depleted T cells, or T cells were the source of the cDNA or gDNA that made up the material.

Germline V lookup: CDR1 SQVTM, CDR2 ANQGSEA. This CDR3 is 15 amino acids long. V lost 0 bases to trimming and J lost 1 base, with 12 bases between them. As processed by the authors: Reference gene primer amplification gave nucleated cell count estimates. Only in-frame clones appear in the TCRdb table, and some are missing; sequencing was by immunoSEQ multiplex PCR. D and trimming come from the DNA, and the V and J calls and clone size come from that table. The data show 85,000 to 110,000 clones, 80% to 90% seen once. The TCR originated in a human donor in a cohort sampled during active COVID-19. Input material: peripheral blood. The V call is TRBV29-1, the J call TRBJ2-5; maybe TRBD1 (6 bases). For the CDR3, the DNA is TGCAGCGTTGAAGATATGGACAGACCCCAAGAGACCCAGTACTTC. Translated, it gives CSVEDMDRPQETQYF.